Shown below are 18 T cell receptor beta chains from a single sample sequenced in a study of tumor and adjacent non-tumor tissue in lung cancer. No cell sorting was done before RNA was extracted from the tissue. A modified ARM-PCR protocol with three rounds of nested PCR amplified TCRbeta. TCRdb reprocessed the multiplex PCR reads with MiXCR, giving one entry per CDR3 protein. This table holds more than 70,000 distinct CDR3 sequences, 61% found once. Source material: lung tumor tissue. The receptors stem from an older man with non-small cell lung cancer.

This clonotype was seen repeatedly, ten times or more. The chain carries TRBV7-9 and TRBJ2-3, with D unclear. Trimming took off 8 bases at V and 1 base at J, with 4 bases between the two ends. This CDR3 has 11 residues. The V gene's germline CDR1 is SEHNR and CDR2 FQNEAQ (reference sequence). The CDR3 bases are TGTGCCAGCGGTCGCACAGATACGCAGTATTTT. Protein product: CASGRTDTQYF.

V usage is TRBV28 and J usage is TRBJ2-7, with D maybe TRBD2 (5 bases). The length of the CDR3 is 14 residues. The germline gives CDR1 MDHEN, CDR2 SYDVKM. V shed 6 bases and J shed 2 bases, with 14 bases lying between them. CDR3 sequence reads: CASSLIAPPYEQYF. The CDR3, as DNA: TGTGCCAGCAGCTTAATAGCGCCCCCCTACGAGCAGTACTTC.

This clonotype came up a few times. The chain joins TRBV24-1 to TRBJ2-2; perhaps TRBD2 as D (6 bases). This CDR3 is built from 15 residues. The germline V gene encodes CDR1 KGHDR and CDR2 SFDVKD. Trimming shortened V by 3 bases and J by 5 bases, and 12 bases separated the two germline ends. The CDR3 region has the DNA TGTGCCACCAGTGATATCGCTCGGGAGACCGGGGAGCTGTTTTTT. It is translated as CATSDIARETGELFF.

The rearrangement uses TRBV20-1 and TRBJ2-1; 7 bases fit TRBD2. This CDR3 has 17 amino acids. Germline assignment: CDR1 DFQATT and CDR2 SNEGSKA (reference sequence). V shed 2 bases, J shed 6 bases, and the junction held 16 bases outside the gene matches. The DNA for the CDR3 is TGCAGTGCTAGATGGCCCCGCCGCGGGAGCGCTTTCAATGAGCAGTTCTTC. Translation gives CSARWPRRGSAFNEQFF.

The rearrangement links TRBV12-3 or TRBV12-4 to TRBJ2-7; 10 nucleotides match TRBD1. Germline trimming cut 9 bases from V and 6 bases from J; bases unmatched to any gene: 17. The CDR3 totals 16 residues. Written as DNA, the CDR3 is TGTGCCAGTAGTAAATCCGGGACAGGGGCCCGAGGCGAGCAGTACTTC. The encoded protein is CASSKSGTGARGEQYF.

Regarding this clonotype: A read error may be the cause here, since a much bigger clone is one base away. CDR3 in DNA: TGTGCCAGCAGCCCATGGACAGGCTCATTCACAAATACGCAGTATTTT. Protein sequence: CASSPWTGSFTNTQYF. The J gene is TRBJ2-3, the V gene TRBV14; the match to TRBD1 covers 7 bases. This CDR3 has 16 residues. Germline lookup yields CDR1 SGHDN and CDR2 FVKESK.

The table lists this clonotype with a count of one. The chain combines TRBV11-2 with TRBJ2-7, with D unresolved. The CDR3 has 17 residues. The V end lost 0 bases, the J end lost 2 bases, and 17 bases lay between the germline ends. CDR1 is SGHAT and CDR2 is FQNNGV in the germline V gene. CDR3 nucleotides: TGTGCCAGCAGCTTAGACCTCCCCTTGGGAAAGACCTACGAGCAGTACTTC. Translated: CASSLDLPLGKTYEQYF.

The chain employs TRBV6-2 or TRBV6-3 and TRBJ2-5; unclear D gene. Trimming cost V 6 bases and J 7 bases, with 9 bases left between them. The length of the CDR3 is 11 residues. Per the germline V gene, CDR1 is MNHEY and CDR2 is SVGEGT. The CDR3 region has the DNA TGTGCCAGCAGCCCCCGAGGGACCCAGTACTTC. Translated: CASSPRGTQYF.

This clonotype was seen only a few times. The chain links TRBV29-1 to TRBJ1-1, with TRBD1 identical over 8 bases. V shed 4 bases and J 3 bases; nucleotides not matched to a gene: 4. CDR3 length: 13 amino acids. CDR1 and CDR2 from the germline V gene are SQVTM and ANQGSEA. CDR3 sequence reads: CSVGRGRDTEAFF. The DNA for the CDR3 is TGCAGCGTTGGCAGGGGGCGGGACACTGAAGCTTTCTTT.

In regard to this clonotype: Since no conserved phenylalanine or tryptophan closes the CDR3, a read error is the likely cause. The CDR3, as DNA: TGTGCCAGCTCACCGCGGCAGGGATACACCGGGGAGCTGTTTTAT. Translated, it gives CASSPRQGYTGELFY. The chain links TRBV18 to TRBJ2-2; TRBD1 is a possible D gene (5 bases). The CDR3 has 15 residues. Trimming stripped 3 bases from V and 3 bases from J, with 11 bases between. Looked up from germline, CDR1 is KGHSH and CDR2 is LQKENI.

Points on this clonotype: Because it lacks the conserved phenylalanine or tryptophan at the end, this CDR3 is likely a read error. The chain is built from TRBV11-2 and TRBJ2-7; D is possibly TRBD2 (5 bases). CDR3 length equals 14 residues. Germline values: CDR1 SGHAT, CDR2 FQNNGV. Here the CDR3 reads CDSSLGGRAYEQYL. The CDR3 DNA reads as TGTGACAGCAGCCTAGGCGGGCGGGCCTACGAGCAGTACTTA.

As concerns this clonotype: A junction end diverges from the germline sequence, so it may reflect a read error. This sequence joins TRBV12-3 or TRBV12-4 and TRBJ2-5; D not resolved. CDR3 length: 13 amino acids. The CDR3 spells CAGSMWYGETQYF. CDR3 bases: TGTGCCGGCAGTATGTGGTACGGAGAGACCCAGTACTTC.

For this clonotype: Mismatch with germline at one junction end may stem from a read error. The V call is TRBV6-1, the J call TRBJ2-5; possibly TRBD1 or TRBD2 for D (5 bases each). The CDR3 is 15 residues long. Germline lookup yields CDR1 MNHNS and CDR2 SASEGT. The CDR3 nucleotides read TGTGCCGGCAGTGACAGAGGGAGAAGAGAAGAGACCCAGCACTTC. Protein: CAGSDRGRREETQHF.

A word on this clonotype: One end of the junction varies from germline; a read error may be responsible. The chain recombines TRBV11-2 with TRBJ2-7, with TRBD2 matching over 8 bases. This CDR3 spans 15 amino acids. Germline CDR1 and CDR2: SGHAT and FQNNGV. This CDR3 is CANSLGLAGGSGRYF. Written as DNA, the CDR3 is TGTGCCAACAGCTTAGGTTTGGCGGGGGGCTCCGGTCGGTACTTC.

This clonotype was seen just once. A much larger clone differs by one base, so this may be a read error. The CDR3 is CASRRVGLRKYQETQYF. CDR3 coding DNA: TGCGCCAGCAGGAGGGTGGGACTACGGAAGTACCAAGAGACCCAGTACTTC. The chain combines TRBV5-1 with TRBJ2-5; TRBD2 aligns across 7 bases. Per germline, CDR1 SGHRS and CDR2 YFSETQ. V lost 5 bases, J lost 0 bases, and 13 bases stayed unmatched. CDR3 length: 17 amino acids.

The chain recombines TRBV12-3 or TRBV12-4 with TRBJ1-5; a weak D match, TRBD1 (5 bases). This CDR3 contains 15 residues. V was trimmed by 2 bases and J by 6 bases, leaving 14 bases between them. CDR3 nucleotide sequence: TGTGCCAGCAGTTTAAGGGGCAGGGTAGGTCAGCCCCAGCATTTT. This gives the protein CASSLRGRVGQPQHF.

As for this clonotype: It may be a read error: a sequence one base away is much more abundant. This chain links TRBV20-1 with TRBJ1-5; the match to TRBD1 covers 8 bases. The CDR3 loop spans 13 amino acids. CDR1 and CDR2 (germline): DFQATT, SNEGSKA (reference sequence). CDR3 region: CTARRDRNQPQHF. CDR3 coding DNA: TGCACTGCTAGACGGGACAGGAATCAGCCCCAGCATTTT.

V gene TRBV5-1 combines with J gene TRBJ2-1; D unclear. The CDR3 extends over 12 amino acids. The V and J ends lost 3 bases and 9 bases respectively, with 10 bases between them. CDR1 and CDR2 (germline): SGHRS, YFSETQ. DNA of the CDR3: TGCGCCAGCAGCTCGGAAGGTTTTGAGCAGTTCTTC. Amino acid sequence: CASSSEGFEQFF.